A single sample is the source of the 25 T cell receptor beta chains below, sequenced in a study of memory CD4+ T cells and cytomegalovirus serostatus. Clones were read by immunoSEQ multiplex PCR, and TCRdb kept only the in-frame ones, dropping some. The top ten hold approximately 4% of the sample, which has around 88,000 clones, about four fifths seen once. The sort gate was single viable CD3+CD4+CD8-CD45RO+ cells for memory CD4+ T cells. Material: memory CD4+ T cells from blood. These receptors all stem from an adult in good health and CMV-seropositive.

The chain has TRBV6-1 and TRBJ2-2; 9 nucleotides line up with TRBD1. The CDR3 is 15 residues long. V was pared by 6 bases and J by 1 base, with 3 bases of the junction left unmatched. Germline V gene data show CDR1 as MNHNS and CDR2 as SASEGT. The CDR3 bases are TGTGCCAGCAGCCGACAGGGGGGGAACACCGGGGAGCTGTTTTTT. Its translation: CASSRQGGNTGELFF.

The CDR3 DNA follows: TGCGCCAGCAGGACAGGGGGCCCCGGGGAGCTGTTTTTT. Protein sequence: CASRTGGPGELFF. The chain couples TRBV5-1 to TRBJ2-2, with TRBD1 matching over 10 bases. J was trimmed by 6 bases and V by 5 bases; bases with no gene match: 1. Germline assignment: CDR1 SGHRS and CDR2 YFSETQ. The CDR3 loop spans 13 amino acids. Together with reference TRBV5-1 and TRBJ2-2, the CDR3 gives the full variable domain: KAGVTQTPRYLIKTRGQQVTLSCSPISGHRSVSWYQQTPGQGLQFLFEYFSETQRNKGNFPGRFSGRQFSNSRSEMNVSTLELGDSALYLCASRTGGPGELFFGEGSRLTVL.

This rearrangement joins TRBV9 to TRBJ1-4; TRBD1 might be the D (6 bases). The V gene's germline CDR1 is SGDLS and CDR2 YYNGEE. CDR3 length: 15 amino acids. The V and J ends lost 6 bases and 0 bases respectively, with 12 bases between them. CDR3 bases: TGTGCCAGCACCAAGGGGGGGGCAACTAATGAAAAACTGTTTTTT. Encoded protein: CASTKGGATNEKLFF. The full variable domain, its missing parts supplied by reference TRBV9 and TRBJ1-4, is DSGVTQTPKHLITATGQRVTLRCSPRSGDLSVYWYQQSLDQGLQFLIQYYNGEERAKGNILERFSAQQFPDLHSELNLSSLELGDSALYFCASTKGGATNEKLFFGSGTQLSVL.

The V gene is TRBV28, the J gene TRBJ2-7; the match to TRBD2 covers 13 bases. V was pared by 4 bases and J by 4 bases, with 4 bases of the junction left unmatched. Germline V CDR1 and CDR2: MDHEN, SYDVKM. The CDR3 spans 15 residues. CDR3 loop: CASSYRTSGSYEQYF. The CDR3 region has the DNA TGTGCCAGCAGTTACCGGACTAGCGGGAGTTACGAGCAGTACTTC.

This clone was seen more than once but under ten times. This sequence joins TRBV6-5 and TRBJ2-5; D gene ambiguous. Trimming took 0 bases from V and 3 from J, leaving 8 bases between them. Germline values: CDR1 MNHEY, CDR2 SVGAGI. The CDR3 consists of 14 residues. CDR3 sequence (DNA): TGTGCCAGCAGTTACTCGAACGGCGAAGAGACCCAGTACTTC. Translating gives CASSYSNGEETQYF.

This clone was seen just once. This sequence joins TRBV11-2 and TRBJ2-1; D is perhaps TRBD2 (8 bases). Trimming pared 5 bases from V and 8 bases from J, leaving 25 bases between. This CDR3 has 17 residues. Germline lookup yields CDR1 SGHAT and CDR2 FQNNGV. The CDR3 spells CASSARGGQLGGYEQFF. The CDR3 bases are TGTGCCAGCAGCGCCCGGGGGGGACAGTTGGGAGGTTATGAGCAGTTCTTC.

The J gene is TRBJ2-1, the V gene TRBV11-2, with 8 bases fitting TRBD2. The CDR3 is made up of 15 amino acids. Trimming removed 3 bases from V and 0 bases from J; junction bases left unmatched: 1. Germline-derived CDR1 and CDR2 are SGHAT and FQNNGV. The chain's CDR3 is CASSFLAGSYNEQFF. The CDR3 DNA reads TGTGCCAGCAGCTTCCTAGCGGGCTCCTACAATGAGCAGTTCTTC.

The chain has TRBV5-6 and TRBJ2-3; D gene uncertain. V dropped 0 bases and J dropped 0 bases, with 5 bases sitting between them. Looked up from germline, CDR1 is SGHDT and CDR2 is YYEEEE. The CDR3 contains 14 residues. Written as DNA, the CDR3 is TGTGCCAGCAGCTTGGACGCCAGCACAGATACGCAGTATTTT. This encodes CASSLDASTDTQYF.

V and J are TRBV2 and TRBJ2-7, with no clear D. Germline V CDR1 and CDR2: SNHLY, FYNNEI. V lost 0 bases, J lost 5 bases, and 20 bases lay in between. The CDR3 covers 17 residues. CDR3 protein: CASSEALVGRKAHEQYF. DNA of the CDR3: TGTGCCAGCAGTGAAGCGCTCGTTGGCAGGAAAGCACACGAGCAGTACTTC. The full variable domain, its missing parts supplied by reference TRBV2 and TRBJ2-7, is EPEVTQTPSHQVTQMGQEVILRCVPISNHLYFYWYRQILGQKVEFLVSFYNNEISEKSEIFDDQFSVERPDGSNFTLKIRSTKLEDSAMYFCASSEALVGRKAHEQYFGPGTRLTVT.

The chain links TRBV5-1 to TRBJ2-7, with 8 bases aligning to TRBD2. CDR1 is SGHRS and CDR2 is YFSETQ in the germline V gene. V lost 2 bases to trimming and J lost 2 bases; unmatched junction nucleotides: 6. The CDR3 contains 15 residues. The CDR3 coding sequence is TGCGCCAGCAGCTTCCTGACTAGCGAGACCTACGAGCAGTACTTC. The encoded protein is CASSFLTSETYEQYF.

The chain joins TRBV18 to TRBJ1-2, with a weak D call TRBD1 (5 bases). V was shortened by 3 bases and J by 4 bases, with 15 bases between the two germline ends. CDR3 length: 15 residues. Per the germline V gene, CDR1 is KGHSH and CDR2 is LQKENI. The CDR3 loop is CASSPVGGTTYGYTF. The CDR3, as DNA: TGTGCCAGCTCACCTGTGGGGGGAACCACCTATGGCTACACCTTC.

This clone was seen a handful of times. This CDR3 reads CASRDMNTEAFF. The CDR3 DNA follows: TGTGCCAGCAGAGACATGAACACTGAAGCTTTCTTT. V usage is TRBV7-9 and J usage is TRBJ1-1; D gene ambiguous. Trimming pared 6 bases from V and 0 bases from J, leaving 5 bases between. There are 12 residues in the CDR3. The germline gives CDR1 SEHNR, CDR2 FQNEAQ (reference sequence).

The V and J genes are TRBV5-6 and TRBJ2-7; D is perhaps TRBD2 (5 bases). V shed 3 bases and J shed 6 bases, with 13 bases lying between them. The CDR3 covers 13 residues. CDR1 and CDR2 (germline): SGHDT, YYEEEE. The CDR3 nucleotides are TGTGCCAGCAGCTATAGGGAGTTCGGCGAGCAGTACTTC. This translates into CASSYREFGEQYF.

This clone has more than one count but fewer than ten. CDR3 nucleotide sequence: TGTGCCTGGAGTCTGACGGATTCCTACGAGCAGTACTTC. Residues: CAWSLTDSYEQYF. V and J are TRBV30 and TRBJ2-7; no clear D gene. Trimming pared 2 bases from V and 1 base from J, leaving 9 bases between. The CDR3 loop spans 13 amino acids. The germline gives CDR1 GTSNPN, CDR2 SVGIG (reference sequence). Complete variable domain (other parts from reference TRBV30 and TRBJ2-7): SQTIHQWPATLVQPVGSPLSLECTVEGTSNPNLYWYRQAAGRGLQLLFYSVGIGQISSEVPQNLSASRPQDRQFILSSKKLLLSDSGFYLCAWSLTDSYEQYFGPGTRLTVT.

This chain uses TRBV6-5 with TRBJ2-1; TRBD1 might be the D (6 bases). The CDR3 has 14 amino acids. V dropped 5 bases and J dropped 8 bases, with 16 bases sitting between them. Germline CDR1 and CDR2: MNHEY and SVGAGI. CDR3 bases: TGTGCCAGCAGTCCAACCGACAGGTCCCATGAGCAGTTCTTC. The encoded protein is CASSPTDRSHEQFF.

The rearrangement uses TRBV9 and TRBJ2-3; 7 nucleotides match TRBD2. This CDR3 has 15 residues. After removal of 0 bases from V and 4 bases from J, the junction contained 5 bases not matched to a gene. CDR1 is SGDLS, CDR2 YYNGEE, per germline. The CDR3 DNA reads as TGTGCCAGCAGCGTAGGGGGAGGGGAGGCAGATACGCAGTATTTT. Translated: CASSVGGGEADTQYF.

This clone was recorded a few times. The chain uses TRBV5-4 and TRBJ2-1, with 13 nucleotides matching TRBD2. CDR3 length equals 16 residues. V gave up 4 bases and J gave up 4 bases; unmatched junction bases: 5. The V gene's germline CDR1 is SGHNT and CDR2 YYREEE (reference sequence). CDR3 DNA sequence: TGTGCCAGCAGCCGGACTAGCGGGAGTGTTTACAATGAGCAGTTCTTC. Its translation is CASSRTSGSVYNEQFF.

V gene TRBV6-6 combines with J gene TRBJ2-7; 7 bases align to TRBD2. CDR1 MNHNY and CDR2 SVGAGI come from the germline V gene (reference sequence). CDR3 length equals 13 residues. Trimming cost V 6 bases and J 2 bases; bases outside gene matches: 4. The CDR3 reads CASSRLAAYEQYF. CDR3 sequence (DNA): TGTGCCAGCAGCCGACTAGCCGCCTACGAGCAGTACTTC.

V usage is TRBV4-1 and J usage is TRBJ1-2, with a possible D match to TRBD1 (6 bases). Per the germline V gene, CDR1 is MGHRA and CDR2 is YSYEKL. The V end was cut by 3 bases, the J end by 6 bases, with 14 bases between. The CDR3 loop spans 14 amino acids. CDR3 sequence: CASSHPGVPDGYTF. CDR3 bases: TGCGCCAGCAGCCACCCAGGGGTTCCCGATGGCTACACCTTC.

The chain recombines TRBV7-9 with TRBJ2-2, with D possibly being TRBD1 or TRBD2 (6 bases each). Germline V gene lookup returns CDR1 SEHNR and CDR2 FQNEAQ (reference sequence). The V end was cut by 5 bases, the J end by 5 bases, with 15 bases between. The CDR3 loop spans 15 amino acids. The CDR3 loop is CASSPPRGLTGELFF. The DNA for the CDR3 is TGTGCCAGCAGCCCCCCCCGGGGGCTGACCGGGGAGCTGTTTTTT. Drawing the rest from reference TRBV7-9 and TRBJ2-2, the complete variable domain is DTGVSQNPRHKITKRGQNVTFRCDPISEHNRLYWYRQTLGQGPEFLTYFQNEAQLEKSRLLSDRFSAERPKGSFSTLEIQRTEQGDSAMYLCASSPPRGLTGELFFGEGSRLTVL.

V is TRBV13 and J is TRBJ2-3; 10 nucleotides align to TRBD2. The junction had 5 bases not matched to a gene; V was cut back by 2 bases and J by 6 bases. Germline V gene sequence: CDR1 PRHDT, CDR2 FYEKMQ (reference sequence). The CDR3 is 15 residues long. CDR3 protein: CASSLRTSGKDTQYF. The CDR3 nucleotides are TGTGCCAGCAGCTTAAGAACTAGCGGGAAGGATACGCAGTATTTT. The whole variable domain, remainder taken from reference TRBV13 and TRBJ2-3, is AAGVIQSPRHLIKEKRETATLKCYPIPRHDTVYWYQQGPGQDPQFLISFYEKMQSDKGSIPDRFSAQQFSDYHSELNMSSLELGDSALYFCASSLRTSGKDTQYFGPGTRLTVL.

J is TRBJ2-5 and V is TRBV18; 10 bases are shared with TRBD2. The CDR3 has 19 amino acids. Germline V gene data show CDR1 as KGHSH and CDR2 as LQKENI. With 2 bases clipped from V and 5 bases from J, the junction kept 17 bases outside the gene matches. The CDR3 spells CASSPWASGRTDSGETQYF. The CDR3 coding sequence is TGTGCCAGCTCACCATGGGCTAGCGGGAGAACAGATTCAGGGGAGACCCAGTACTTC.

This clone was recorded a few times. The gene calls are TRBV15 and TRBJ2-5; D possibly corresponds to TRBD2 (5 bases). Germline V gene sequence: CDR1 LNHNV, CDR2 YYDKDF (reference sequence). The CDR3 sequence is 13 residues long. Deletions cut 5 bases from V and 5 bases from J, with 12 bases between. As DNA, the CDR3 is TGTGCCACCAGCCGGCTAGCCAGGGAGACCCAGTACTTC. Encoded protein: CATSRLARETQYF.

V and J are TRBV18 and TRBJ2-3; no definite D call. V dropped 4 bases and J dropped 1 base, with 12 bases sitting between them. Germline CDR1 reads KGHSH; CDR2 reads LQKENI. The CDR3 sequence is 15 residues long. The CDR3 sequence is CASSLGLMGTDTQYF. The CDR3 region has the DNA TGTGCCAGCTCACTAGGTCTAATGGGCACAGATACGCAGTATTTT.

V is TRBV4-1 and J is TRBJ2-5, with unresolved D. The CDR3 totals 16 residues. The germline gives CDR1 MGHRA, CDR2 YSYEKL. The ends were cut back, 1 base at V and 5 bases at J, with 17 bases in the middle. In nucleotides, the CDR3 is TGCGCCAGCAGCCAAGTCGCAGGCTTCCAAAGGGAGACCCAGTACTTC. Encoded protein: CASSQVAGFQRETQYF.